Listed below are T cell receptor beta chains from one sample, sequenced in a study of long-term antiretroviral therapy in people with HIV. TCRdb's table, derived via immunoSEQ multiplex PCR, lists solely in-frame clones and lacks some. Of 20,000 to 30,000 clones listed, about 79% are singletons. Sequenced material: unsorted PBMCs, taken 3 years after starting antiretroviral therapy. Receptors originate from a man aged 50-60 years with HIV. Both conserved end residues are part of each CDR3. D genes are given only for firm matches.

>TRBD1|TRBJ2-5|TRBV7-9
CASSPRTGGPETQYF
TGTGCCAGCAGCCCCCGGACAGGGGGCCCCGAGACCCAGTACTTC
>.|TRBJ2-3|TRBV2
CASSATDTQYF
TGTGCCAGCAGCGCCACAGATACGCAGTATTTT
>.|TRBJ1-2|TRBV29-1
CSVGGELYGYTF
TGCAGCGTGGGGGGGGAGTTGTATGGCTACACCTTC
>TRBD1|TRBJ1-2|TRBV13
CASSLSAQGADYGYTF
TGTGCCAGCAGCTTAAGCGCACAGGGGGCGGACTATGGCTACACCTTC
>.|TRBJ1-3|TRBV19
CASSIGRGGTLLSISGNTIYF
TGTGCCAGTAGTATCGGGCGTGGCGGTACCCTCCTGAGCATCTCTGGAAACACCATATATTTT
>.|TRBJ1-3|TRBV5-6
CASSLDPTLRSGNTIYF
TGTGCCAGCAGCTTGGACCCTACTCTCCGCTCTGGAAACACCATATATTTT
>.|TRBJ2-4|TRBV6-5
CASRPSLAKNIQYF
TGTGCCAGCAGACCCTCGTTAGCCAAAAACATTCAGTACTTC
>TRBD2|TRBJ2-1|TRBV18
CASSLTGLAGEGEQFF
TGTGCCAGCTCACTAACAGGACTAGCGGGAGAGGGCGAGCAGTTCTTC
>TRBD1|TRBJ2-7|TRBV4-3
CASSQDRGTGFYEQYF
TGCGCCAGCAGCCAAGATAGAGGGACAGGGTTCTACGAGCAGTACTTC
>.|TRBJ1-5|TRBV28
CASSLFGQPQHF
TGTGCCAGCAGTTTATTTGGCCAGCCCCAGCATTTT